Each of the 9 T cell receptor beta chains below was sequenced from the same sample in a study of blood T cell repertoires in COVID-19. Data came from immunoSEQ multiplex PCR; TCRdb stores just in-frame clones and leaves some out. The sample holds about 300,000 clones, approximately 90% seen once. Sequenced sample: peripheral blood. Receptors originate from a woman aged 25-40 years with COVID-19, enrolled during active disease.

The rearrangement joins TRBV2 to TRBJ1-4; D may be TRBD1 (6 bases). CDR1 SNHLY and CDR2 FYNNEI come from the germline V gene. The CDR3 is made up of 14 amino acids. V was clipped by 3 bases and J by 8 bases, with 13 bases between them. The CDR3 region has the DNA TGTGCCAGCAGTGACAGGGGCTATTCCGAAAAACTGTTTTTT. As protein: CASSDRGYSEKLFF.

The chain links TRBV27 to TRBJ2-5, with 13 bases that match TRBD2. V shed 4 bases and J 4 bases; nucleotides not matched to a gene: 12. Germline V lookup: CDR1 MNHEY, CDR2 SMNVEV (reference sequence). The CDR3 totals 18 residues. The CDR3 loop reads CASSSRLAGGVGLETQYF. DNA for the CDR3: TGTGCCAGCAGTTCCAGACTAGCGGGAGGAGTTGGGCTAGAGACCCAGTACTTC.

This sequence joins TRBV19 and TRBJ2-5; D might be TRBD1 (5 bases). Per the germline V gene, CDR1 is LNHDA and CDR2 is SQIVND (reference sequence). V lost 8 bases to trimming and J lost 2 bases, with 12 bases between them. The CDR3 length is 13 residues. This CDR3 is CASGVQGQETQYF. In DNA form, the CDR3 reads TGTGCCAGTGGTGTCCAGGGACAAGAGACCCAGTACTTC. Drawing the rest from reference TRBV19 and TRBJ2-5, the complete variable domain is DGGITQSPKYLFRKEGQNVTLSCEQNLNHDAMYWYRQDPGQGLRLIYYSQIVNDFQKGDIAEGYSVSREKKESFPLTVTSAQKNPTAFYLCASGVQGQETQYFGPGTRLLVL.

This rearrangement joins TRBV30 to TRBJ2-4; TRBD1 matches 8 bases. The ends lost 5 bases at V and 6 bases at J; junction bases unmatched: 9. In germline, CDR1 is GTSNPN, CDR2 SVGIG (reference sequence). The CDR3 loop spans 14 amino acids. The CDR3: CAWGETGGRNIQYF. CDR3 DNA sequence: TGTGCCTGGGGGGAAACAGGGGGACGAAACATTCAGTACTTC.

The chain couples TRBV23-1 to TRBJ2-1, with 13 bases that match TRBD2. TRBV23-1 is sorted into the ORF group, with uncertain function. The trim removed 6 bases at V and 2 bases at J, leaving 16 bases unmatched. This CDR3 spans 20 amino acids. CDR3 amino acids: CASSYPQGLAGRFAYNEQFF. The CDR3 DNA follows: TGCGCCAGCAGCTACCCCCAGGGACTAGCGGGAAGGTTCGCCTACAATGAGCAGTTCTTC.

This sequence joins TRBV10-1 and TRBJ2-1, with 9 bases identical to TRBD1. Germline CDR1 is WNHNN and CDR2 is SYGVQD (reference sequence). The CDR3 spans 14 residues. V gave up 5 bases and J gave up 5 bases; unmatched junction bases: 4. DNA for the CDR3: TGCGCCAGCAGTTACGGGACAGGGAACAATGAGCAGTTCTTC. Residues: CASSYGTGNNEQFF.

On this clone: The sample has other DNA sequences that encode this CDR3 too. This rearrangement joins TRBV5-4 to TRBJ2-7; TRBD1 might be the D (5 bases). The CDR3 consists of 12 residues. Germline CDR1 reads SGHNT; CDR2 reads YYREEE (reference sequence). The germline V and J ends were trimmed by 4 bases and 3 bases, with 8 bases remaining between them. The CDR3 region is CASSRDSYEQYF. The CDR3 DNA reads TGTGCCAGCAGCCGAGACAGCTACGAGCAGTACTTC.

This clone was seen a single time. The chain carries TRBV27 and TRBJ2-1, with 8 bases matching TRBD1. The CDR3 runs to 12 residues. Trimming took 7 bases from V and 8 from J; bases not matched to a gene: 4. Germline V gene lookup returns CDR1 MNHEY and CDR2 SMNVEV (reference sequence). The DNA for the CDR3 is TGTGCCAGCACCTCAGGGGGCGATGAGCAGTTCTTC. It encodes CASTSGGDEQFF.

This clone is a singleton in its sample. The chain carries TRBV24-1 and TRBJ1-2; D gene unclear. Deletions cut 3 bases from V and 6 bases from J, with 4 bases between. Germline V lookup: CDR1 KGHDR, CDR2 SFDVKD. The CDR3 loop spans 11 amino acids. This CDR3 is CATSDGDGYTF. As DNA, the CDR3 is TGTGCCACCAGTGATGGAGATGGCTACACCTTC.